In its sample, the clone carrying this T cell receptor beta chain was seen once. The antigen remains unidentified. This record belongs to a study of CD8+ T cells in alopecia areata. Across the study: Treated patients were scored for severity by percent of scalp affected. Study observations and caveats: Expanded CD8+ clones among the top 100, and scalp clonality, were significantly decreased by tofacitinib. In scalp and blood, many expanded lesional clones persisted during tofacitinib. Affected scalp, especially in alopecia totalis/universalis, had a higher clonality than normal scalp did.

Reverse transcribed after extraction, RNA yielded cDNA as the sequencing template. Here immunoSEQ multiplex PCR was the method, and the copy in TCRdb shows in-frame clones only, minus some. The sample includes approximately 210,000 clones, approximately 72% of them seen just once. Treatment given: oral pan-JAK inhibitor, 5-10 mg twice daily. The sequenced sample was CD4+ T cells sorted from blood, obtained around week 46, from a patient treated with tofacitinib. The sequence derives from a human donor with alopecia areata.

The CDR3 protein is CATSRLGELFF. In nucleotides, the CDR3 is TGTGCCACCAGTAGGCTGGGGGAACTGTTTTTT. This chain joins TRBV15 and TRBJ1-4; possible D gene TRBD1, 5 bases. Trimming stripped 6 bases from V and 12 bases from J, with 11 bases between. This CDR3 comprises 11 residues. CDR1 is LNHNV, CDR2 YYDKDF, per germline (reference sequence).